The present TCR beta chain was sequenced within a study of blood T cells in healthy people across ages. Germline V lookup: CDR1 SGHDT, CDR2 YYEEEE. Trimming shortened V by 4 bases and J by 0 bases, and 15 bases separated the two germline ends. The length of the CDR3 is 16 residues. Sample-barcoded 5' priming and a J-beta primer mix drove a second PCR of 7 to 11 cycles. Each CDR3 protein gets one entry after TCRdb re-called the 5' RACE reads with MiXCR. The sample shows more than 1,400,000 distinct CDR3 sequences, about 40% of them seen only once. The rearrangement uses TRBV5-6 and TRBJ2-3; no firm D call. Material: blood. The sequence derives from a woman between 18 and 30 years old in good health. CDR3 nucleotides: TGTGCCAGCAGCCCCGATCGAGGCTCTAGCACAGATACGCAGTATTTT. This codes for CASSPDRGSSTDTQYF. Full variable domain (missing parts from reference TRBV5-6 and TRBJ2-3): DAGVTQSPTHLIKTRGQQVTLRCSPKSGHDTVSWYQQALGQGPQFIFQYYEEEERQRGNFPDRFSGHQFPNYSSELNVNALLLGDSALYLCASSPDRGSSTDTQYFGPGTRLTVL.